This T cell receptor (beta chain) came from a study of T cells in Graves' hyperthyroidism and ophthalmopathy. At least ten counts were recorded for this clonotype. As yet, its antigen is unknown. The CDR3 consists of 17 residues. V was pared by 2 bases and J by 3 bases, with 6 bases of the junction left unmatched. The V gene's germline CDR1 is MNHEY and CDR2 SVGAGI. General observations from the study: Through a model of 13 V-J features, ophthalmopathy was separated from stable hyperthyroidism. Most thyroid clonotypes that were expanded above 0.001 also turned up in blood.

Amplification of TCR beta CDR3 regions used RNA as the template. The HTBI primer set served for first-round RT-PCR of the TCR CDR3. In TCRdb, the multiplex PCR reads were re-called with MiXCR into one record per CDR3 protein. The sample has around 350,000 distinct CDR3 sequences, about 19% seen once; the top ten hold around 4%. The definition of stable Graves' hyperthyroidism was no ophthalmopathy progression within 18 months. 10 ml fresh peripheral blood yielded the PBMCs. This receptor was obtained from a young woman with Graves' hyperthyroidism. What was sequenced was blood. The V call is TRBV6-5, the J call TRBJ1-3; TRBD1 aligns across 11 bases. The CDR3 sequence: CASSYGGTGGDGNTIYF. The CDR3 nucleotides read TGTGCCAGCAGTTACGGCGGGACAGGGGGTGATGGAAACACCATATATTTT.